The subject of this entry is one T cell receptor beta chain. Runs used v3.0 of the immunoSEQ assay and were done at survey level. This table comes from immunoSEQ multiplex PCR, and its TCRdb copy is limited to in-frame clones, with some not included. The sample holds 40,000 to 50,000 clones, approximately 94% seen once. The data were obtained in a study of long-term antiretroviral therapy in people with HIV. Sequenced material: unsorted PBMCs, taken roughly 9.4 years after starting antiretroviral therapy. This receptor was identified in a man aged 25 to 40 with HIV.

The CDR3 bases are TGTGCCAGCAGCCCGGCTATAGGGGGGCGGGGAGATACGCAGTATTTT. Its translation: CASSPAIGGRGDTQYF. The chain joins TRBV28 to TRBJ2-3; D tentatively fits TRBD1 or TRBD2 (6 bases each). Deletions cut 6 bases from V and 5 bases from J, with 21 bases between. Germline V gives CDR1 MDHEN, CDR2 SYDVKM. The CDR3 totals 16 residues.